Each of the 29 T cell receptor beta chains below was sequenced from the same sample in a study of blood T cells in healthy people across ages. A second 7 to 11 cycle PCR used barcoded and J-beta primers. TCRdb called the 5' RACE reads again in MiXCR, with one record for every CDR3 protein. The sample carries 750,000 to 950,000 distinct CDR3 sequences, roughly 25% recorded once. The sample also formed part of further work on T cells of mothers and their children.

Sequenced sample: blood. These receptors were taken from a boy younger than 18 in good health.

The chain uses TRBV9 and TRBJ2-5, with a weak D call TRBD2 (5 bases). The V end was cut by 4 bases, the J end by 6 bases, with 19 bases between. The CDR3 is 15 amino acids. Germline V gives CDR1 SGDLS, CDR2 YYNGEE. The CDR3 here is CASSQGFASSQTQYF. The DNA of the CDR3 is TGTGCCAGCAGCCAAGGATTCGCTAGCTCTCAGACCCAGTACTTC.

As to this clonotype: Relative to the germline gene, one junction end is altered; a read error may explain this. This chain joins TRBV4-1 and TRBJ2-6; 9 bases line up with TRBD1. Germline assignment: CDR1 MGHRA and CDR2 YSYEKL. The CDR3 consists of 15 residues. The CDR3: CASSLQGAGANVPTF. In nucleotides, the CDR3 is TGCGCCAGCAGCCTACAGGGGGCTGGGGCCAACGTCCCGACTTTC.

The DNA of the CDR3 is TGCGCCAGCAGCCGCGGGACAGAGAACTATAACTATGGCTACACCTTC. This encodes CASSRGTENYNYGYTF. The J gene is TRBJ1-2, the V gene TRBV4-3, with 7 positions matching TRBD1. Germline lookup yields CDR1 LGHNA and CDR2 YSLEER. CDR3 length equals 16 residues. V lost 4 bases and J lost 1; bases outside the gene matches: 9.

This chain connects TRBV12-3 or TRBV12-4 to TRBJ2-5; D is unclear. V dropped 8 bases and J dropped 4 bases, with 8 bases sitting between them. This CDR3 is 11 amino acids long. CDR3 amino acids: CASGWTETQYF. CDR3 sequence (DNA): TGTGCCAGCGGGTGGACAGAGACCCAGTACTTC.

A few counts support this clonotype. This chain joins TRBV2 and TRBJ1-5, with 7 bases matching TRBD1. J lost 4 bases, V lost 2 bases, and 5 bases had no gene match. CDR3 length: 15 amino acids. Germline V CDR1 and CDR2: SNHLY, FYNNEI. The CDR3 sequence is CASSENRGGNQPQHF. CDR3 DNA: TGTGCCAGCAGTGAAAACAGGGGAGGGAATCAGCCCCAGCATTTT.

V usage is TRBV28 and J usage is TRBJ2-1; either TRBD1 or TRBD2 may fit D (5 bases each). Germline-derived CDR1 and CDR2 are MDHEN and SYDVKM. Trimming removed 7 bases at V and 0 bases at J, with 13 bases between. CDR3 length: 15 residues. DNA for the CDR3: TGTGCCAGCAAGCAGGGAACTAGCTCCTACAATGAGCAGTTCTTC. As protein: CASKQGTSSYNEQFF.

The table lists this clonotype with a few counts. The chain joins TRBV20-1 to TRBJ2-5, with 9 bases that match TRBD1. The tail of the sequence fits TRBJ2-7 better, so the J call may be wrong. The CDR3 consists of 18 residues. Germline CDR1 is DFQATT and CDR2 is SNEGSKA (reference sequence). The CDR3 bases are TGCAGTGCTAGAGATCAGCCTGACAGGGGGGAATTCTCCTACGAGCAGTACTTC. Encoded protein: CSARDQPDRGEFSYEQYF.

This clonotype was seen only a few times. The V call is TRBV6-5, the J call TRBJ2-3; 7 bases align to TRBD1. This CDR3 is built from 15 residues. The ends lost 3 bases at V and 1 base at J; junction bases unmatched: 4. Germline CDR1 is MNHEY and CDR2 is SVGAGI. The CDR3 spells CASSYRGQRTDTQYF. For the CDR3, the DNA is TGTGCCAGCAGTTATCGGGGACAGCGCACAGATACGCAGTATTTT.

This clonotype was counted between two and nine times. This chain links TRBV9 with TRBJ2-6; TRBD2 might be the D (5 bases). Between the trimmed V and J ends, which lost 6 bases and 1 base, there was a span of 11 bases. Germline CDR1 and CDR2: SGDLS and YYNGEE. The CDR3 extends over 15 amino acids. The CDR3 spells CASNFPGSGANVLTF. The CDR3, as DNA: TGTGCCAGCAACTTTCCGGGGTCTGGGGCCAACGTCCTGACTTTC. Full variable domain (outside the CDR3, taken from reference TRBV9 and TRBJ2-6): DSGVTQTPKHLITATGQRVTLRCSPRSGDLSVYWYQQSLDQGLQFLIQYYNGEERAKGNILERFSAQQFPDLHSELNLSSLELGDSALYFCASNFPGSGANVLTFGAGSRLTVL.

The chain couples TRBV12-3 or TRBV12-4 to TRBJ2-7, with D possibly TRBD2 on 5 matching bases. V was pared by 5 bases and J by 4 bases, with 9 bases between. CDR3 length: 12 residues. CDR3 amino acids: CASSHREYEQYF. DNA for the CDR3: TGTGCCAGCAGTCATAGGGAGTACGAGCAGTACTTC.

This clonotype was counted a few times. The V call is TRBV24-1, the J call TRBJ2-2, with D possibly being TRBD2 (5 bases). The CDR3 runs 15 residues. Trimming took 3 bases from V and 5 from J, leaving 12 bases between them. Germline V gene sequence: CDR1 KGHDR, CDR2 SFDVKD. As DNA, the CDR3 is TGTGCCACCAGTGATCGCGGGCCGGGAACCGGGGAGCTGTTTTTT. It yields the protein CATSDRGPGTGELFF.

The rearrangement joins TRBV28 to TRBJ2-3; perhaps TRBD2 as D (5 bases). The CDR3 has 15 amino acids. In germline, CDR1 is MDHEN, CDR2 SYDVKM. V lost 3 bases to trimming and J lost 2 bases, with 12 bases between them. DNA of the CDR3: TGTGCCAGCAGTTTGCCTAGCAGCCTCACAGATACGCAGTATTTT. Amino acid sequence: CASSLPSSLTDTQYF.

This rearrangement joins TRBV7-3 to TRBJ2-1; 11 nucleotides line up with TRBD2. The tail of the sequence fits TRBJ2-5 better, so the J call may be wrong. Germline CDR1 and CDR2: SGHTA and FQGTGA. This CDR3 is 14 amino acids long. Here the CDR3 DNA reads TGTGCCAGCAGCCTCGGACTAGCGGGTGGAGTCCAGTACTTC. Translated, it gives CASSLGLAGGVQYF.

The chain uses TRBV11-1 and TRBJ2-5; 8 nucleotides align to TRBD1. This CDR3 is 16 amino acids long. Germline V gene lookup returns CDR1 SGHAT and CDR2 FQDESV (reference sequence). Germline trimming cut 4 bases from V and 9 bases from J; bases unmatched to any gene: 16. CDR3 in amino acids: CASSSWDRTEEEAQYF. The CDR3 coding sequence is TGTGCCAGCAGCTCATGGGACAGGACTGAAGAGGAGGCCCAGTACTTC.

This clonotype was recorded a few times. Germline is not matched at one junction end, which may reflect a read error. This chain connects TRBV6-5 to TRBJ2-6; D is undetermined. The CDR3 extends over 16 amino acids. The germline CDR1 and CDR2 sequences are MNHEY and SVGAGI. CDR3 nucleotides: TGTGCCAGCAGTGGTTTTGGGGTTAATTGGGCCAACGTCCTGACCTTC. Translating gives CASSGFGVNWANVLTF.

This sequence joins TRBV27 and TRBJ2-5; D unresolved. TRBJ2-1 explains the end of the DNA better; the J call may be wrong. Per germline, CDR1 MNHEY and CDR2 SMNVEV (reference sequence). The CDR3 contains 15 residues. This chain's CDR3 is CASSLEDGPYNEQFF. CDR3 sequence (DNA): TGTGCCAGCAGTTTAGAGGACGGACCCTACAATGAGCAGTTCTTC.

The chain has TRBV12-3 or TRBV12-4 and TRBJ1-2, with D perhaps matching TRBD1 (6 bases). V lost 2 bases and J lost 2, with 9 bases in between. The CDR3 sequence is 14 residues long. Written as DNA, the CDR3 is TGTGCCAGCAGTTTAAACAGGGACAACTATGGCTACACCTTC. It translates to CASSLNRDNYGYTF.

The CDR3 nucleotides are TGTGCCAGCAGTTACTCTGGGACAGGGTACGCTGGCTACACCTTC. Amino acids: CASSYSGTGYAGYTF. The rearrangement links TRBV6-5 to TRBJ1-2; TRBD1 aligns across 9 bases. In germline, CDR1 is MNHEY, CDR2 SVGAGI. The V segment lost 0 bases and the J segment 7 bases; nucleotides outside the gene matches: 6. The CDR3 is made up of 15 amino acids.

The chain couples TRBV7-9 to TRBJ1-2; the D is unclear. CDR1 is SEHNR and CDR2 is FQNEAQ in the germline V gene (reference sequence). The CDR3 consists of 13 residues. V was cut by 3 bases and J by 8 bases, with 13 bases left in between. The CDR3 loop reads CASSLGKPDGYTF. The CDR3 DNA reads as TGTGCCAGCAGCTTGGGAAAGCCCGACGGCTACACCTTC.

This chain joins TRBV2 and TRBJ2-5; D gene unclear. The J call may be mistaken, given a closer DNA end match to TRBJ2-7. CDR1 and CDR2 (germline): SNHLY, FYNNEI. The CDR3 consists of 15 residues. The CDR3: CASSMAATMTYEQYF. The CDR3 bases are TGTGCCAGCAGTATGGCAGCCACTATGACCTACGAGCAGTACTTC.

The CDR3 bases are TGTGCCAGCCTGAGTCTCCCTACTAGCGGGAGCTCCTACGAGCAGTACTTC. Translation: CASLSLPTSGSSYEQYF. The chain recombines TRBV6-2 or TRBV6-3 with TRBJ2-5; 11 bases are shared with TRBD2. The DNA end favors TRBJ2-7, so the J call may be wrong. CDR1 is MNHEY, CDR2 SVGEGT, per germline. The CDR3 has 17 amino acids.

The sample holds a few counts of this clonotype. The chain couples TRBV7-3 to TRBJ2-2; tentative D call: TRBD1 (8 bases). V dropped 1 base and J dropped 3 bases, with 12 bases sitting between them. Germline CDR1 reads SGHTA; CDR2 reads FQGTGA. This CDR3 spans 16 amino acids. CDR3 sequence: CASSLRGGQDTGELFF. CDR3 DNA sequence: TGTGCCAGCAGCTTAAGGGGGGGACAGGACACCGGGGAGCTGTTTTTT.

The rearrangement uses TRBV7-9 and TRBJ1-2; possibly TRBD1 for D (6 bases). The V and J ends lost 1 base and 4 bases respectively, with 10 bases between them. This CDR3 has 14 amino acids. Per the germline V gene, CDR1 is SEHNR and CDR2 is FQNEAQ (reference sequence). This chain's CDR3 is CASSLEGGVYGYTF. CDR3 coding DNA: TGTGCCAGCAGCTTAGAAGGGGGAGTCTATGGCTACACCTTC.

The V call is TRBV20-1, the J call TRBJ2-5, with D unresolved. CDR1 and CDR2 (germline): DFQATT, SNEGSKA (reference sequence). This CDR3 comprises 14 residues. Trimming stripped 0 bases from V and 0 bases from J, with 8 bases between. The CDR3 is CSARDRTYQETQYF. The DNA of the CDR3 is TGCAGTGCTAGAGACCGGACCTACCAAGAGACCCAGTACTTC.

The rearrangement links TRBV6-2 or TRBV6-3 to TRBJ2-1; D is perhaps TRBD1 or TRBD2 (6 bases each). The J call may be incorrect, as the DNA end agrees better with TRBJ2-7. The CDR3 covers 12 residues. Germline lookup yields CDR1 MNHEY and CDR2 SVGEGT. Here the CDR3 reads CASSRGHYEQYF. The CDR3 bases are TGTGCCAGCAGCCGGGGGCACTACGAGCAGTACTTC.

CDR3 in amino acids: CASSGGTGNQETQYF. As DNA, the CDR3 is TGCGCCAGCAGCGGGGGGACAGGCAACCAAGAGACCCAGTACTTC. The chain employs TRBV5-1 and TRBJ2-5, with 8 positions matching TRBD1. The J segment lost 0 bases and the V segment lost 4 bases, leaving 5 bases of the junction unmatched. Per the germline V gene, CDR1 is SGHRS and CDR2 is YFSETQ. The CDR3 totals 15 residues.

This sequence joins TRBV20-1 and TRBJ1-1; 7 positions agree with TRBD1. The CDR3 consists of 14 residues. The germline V gene has CDR1 DFQATT and CDR2 SNEGSKA (reference sequence). The CDR3 coding sequence is TGCAGCAGCATGACAGGGAACCTGAACACTGAAGCTTTCTTT. Translated: CSSMTGNLNTEAFF.

The rearrangement links TRBV20-1 to TRBJ1-2, with D unresolved. Trimming removed 0 bases from V and 4 bases from J, with 15 bases in between. This CDR3 contains 15 residues. The germline CDR1 and CDR2 sequences are DFQATT and SNEGSKA (reference sequence). The CDR3 DNA reads TGCAGTGCTAGAGAGCCACAAAAGGGCGTCTATGGCTACACCTTC. Translated, it gives CSAREPQKGVYGYTF.

A single count supports this clonotype. This chain links TRBV5-1 with TRBJ2-7; 9 nucleotides align to TRBD1. Trimming cost V 4 bases and J 3 bases; bases outside gene matches: 8. CDR1 is SGHRS and CDR2 is YFSETQ in the germline V gene. This CDR3 comprises 15 residues. The CDR3 loop reads CASSVQGAEYYEQYF. CDR3 nucleotide sequence: TGCGCCAGCAGCGTACAGGGGGCCGAGTACTACGAGCAGTACTTC.